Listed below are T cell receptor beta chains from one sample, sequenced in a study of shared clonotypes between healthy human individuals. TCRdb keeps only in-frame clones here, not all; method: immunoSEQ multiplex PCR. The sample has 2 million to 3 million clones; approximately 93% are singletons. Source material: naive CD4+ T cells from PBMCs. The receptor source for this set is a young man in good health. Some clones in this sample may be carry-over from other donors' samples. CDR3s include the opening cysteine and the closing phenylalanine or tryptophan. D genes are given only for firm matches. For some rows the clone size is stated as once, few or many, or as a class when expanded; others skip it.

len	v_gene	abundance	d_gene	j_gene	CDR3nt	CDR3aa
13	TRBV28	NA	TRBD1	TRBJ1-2	TGTGCCAGCAGTTTAACAGGGGACTATGGCTACACCTTC	CASSLTGDYGYTF
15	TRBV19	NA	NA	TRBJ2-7	TGTGCCAGTAGTATAACCCAGGGGACTATCTACGAGCAGTACTTC	CASSITQGTIYEQYF
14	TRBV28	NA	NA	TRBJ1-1	TGTGCCAGCAGAGTCATGGGGCTGAGCACTGAAGCTTTCTTT	CASRVMGLSTEAFF
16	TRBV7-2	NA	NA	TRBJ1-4	TGTGCCAGCAGCTTAGTTGGCAGGGCAACTAATGAAAAACTGTTTTTT	CASSLVGRATNEKLFF
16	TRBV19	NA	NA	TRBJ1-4	TGTGCCAGTAGTATGCGACAGGACAAGGATAATGAAAAACTGTTTTTT	CASSMRQDKDNEKLFF
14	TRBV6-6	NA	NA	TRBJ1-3	TGTGCCAGCAGCCATAAAGGGCGCGGAAACACCATATATTTT	CASSHKGRGNTIYF
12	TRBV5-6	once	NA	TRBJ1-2	TGTGCCAGCAGCGACAGAGCTCGTGGCTACACCTTC	CASSDRARGYTF
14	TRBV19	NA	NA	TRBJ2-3	TGTGCCAGTAGTAGTAACTACCACACAGATACGCAGTATTTT	CASSSNYHTDTQYF
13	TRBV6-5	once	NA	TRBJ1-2	TGTGCCAGCAGTTACACGGATAACTATGGCTACACCTTC	CASSYTDNYGYTF
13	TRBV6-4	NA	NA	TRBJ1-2	TGTGCCAGCAGTGACTCGGGGGGTTATGGCTACACCTTC	CASSDSGGYGYTF
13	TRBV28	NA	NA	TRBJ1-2	TGTGCCAGCAGTTCAGGACAGTTTAATGGCTACACCTTC	CASSSGQFNGYTF
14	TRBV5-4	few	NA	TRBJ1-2	TGTGCCAGCAGGGATGGGGGTCTTCGCTATGGCTACACCTTC	CASRDGGLRYGYTF
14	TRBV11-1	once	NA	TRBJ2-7	TGTGCCAGCAGCTCCACAATTTGGGCCTACGAGCAGTACTTC	CASSSTIWAYEQYF
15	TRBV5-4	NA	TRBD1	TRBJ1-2	TGTGCCAGCAGCAGACCGGACAGGCTTAACTATGGCTACACCTTC	CASSRPDRLNYGYTF
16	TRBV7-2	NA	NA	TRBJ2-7	TGTGCCAGCCAGAGGGGGTGGCTACGGAGCTCCTACGAGCAGTACTTC	CASQRGWLRSSYEQYF
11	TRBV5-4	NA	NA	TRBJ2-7	TGTGCCAGCAGCTTGGAGGCAGTTTTGACCTTC	CASSLEAVLTF
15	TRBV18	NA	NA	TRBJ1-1	TGTGCCAGCTCACCACGAGGGGATGTGGACACTGAAGCTTTCTTT	CASSPRGDVDTEAFF
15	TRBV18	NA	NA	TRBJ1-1	TGTGCCAGCTCACCAGGCCAGTCAGAGAACACTGAAGCTTTCTTT	CASSPGQSENTEAFF
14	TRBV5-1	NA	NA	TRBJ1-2	TGCGCCAGCAGCCTGCCGGGGGGGAGCTATGGCTACACCTTC	CASSLPGGSYGYTF
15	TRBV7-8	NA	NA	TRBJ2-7	TGTGCCAGCAGCTGGACACAGGGCTTGGGATACGAGCAGTACTTC	CASSWTQGLGYEQYF
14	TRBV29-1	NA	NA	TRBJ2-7	TGCAGCGTGACCCCGGAGGGGGCGTTTTACGAGCAGTACTTC	CSVTPEGAFYEQYF
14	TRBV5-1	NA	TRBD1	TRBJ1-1	TGCGCCAGCAGCTCGGGGACAGAGAACACTGAAGCTTTCTTT	CASSSGTENTEAFF
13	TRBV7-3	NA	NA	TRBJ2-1	TGTGCCAGCAGCATAAATAGGGGCAATGAGCAGTTCTTC	CASSINRGNEQFF
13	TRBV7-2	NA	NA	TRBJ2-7	TGTGCCAGCACCCGAAGGTTTGGATACGAGCAGTACTTC	CASTRRFGYEQYF
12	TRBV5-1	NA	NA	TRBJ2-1	TGCGCCAGCAGCCAGCAGGCCTATGAGCAGTTCTTC	CASSQQAYEQFF
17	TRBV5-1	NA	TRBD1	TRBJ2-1	TGCGCCAGCAGCCCTACAACGAGACAGGGTCTATACAATGAGCAGTTCTTC	CASSPTTRQGLYNEQFF
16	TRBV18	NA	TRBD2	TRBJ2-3	TGTGCCAGCTCACCAGGGACTAGCGGGAGCGCAGATACGCAGTATTTT	CASSPGTSGSADTQYF
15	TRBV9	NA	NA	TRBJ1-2	TGTGCCAGCAGCGTAGTAGCGGGGAGGATCTATGGCTACACCTTC	CASSVVAGRIYGYTF
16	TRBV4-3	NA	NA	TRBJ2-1	TGCGCCAGCAGCCAAGAGACTCCCCTGGCCTACAATGAGCAGTTCTTC	CASSQETPLAYNEQFF
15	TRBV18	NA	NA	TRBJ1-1	TGTGCCAGCTCACCACGGGCAGGGTGGGACACTGAAGCTTTCTTT	CASSPRAGWDTEAFF
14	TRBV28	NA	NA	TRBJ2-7	TGTGCCAGCATCCTGGGAGGTAACTCCGGCGAGCAGTACTTC	CASILGGNSGEQYF
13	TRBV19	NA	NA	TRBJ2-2	TGTGCCAGTAAGGGGGAAGCGGCCGGGGAGCTGTTTTTT	CASKGEAAGELFF
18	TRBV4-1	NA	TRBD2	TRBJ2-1	TGCGCCAGCAGCCAAGGTGAACCGACTAGCGGCAATAACAATGAGCAGTTCTTC	CASSQGEPTSGNNNEQFF
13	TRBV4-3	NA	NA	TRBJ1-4	TGCGCCAGCAGCCGGTTACTGAACGAAAAACTGTTTTTT	CASSRLLNEKLFF
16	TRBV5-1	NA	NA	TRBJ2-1	TGCGCCAGCAGCTTGAGATTGGCATTCGGGGTGCATGAGCAGTTCTTC	CASSLRLAFGVHEQFF
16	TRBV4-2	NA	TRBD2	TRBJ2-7	TGTGCCAGCAGCCAGGCGGGACTAGCGGAATCCTACGAGCAGTACTTC	CASSQAGLAESYEQYF
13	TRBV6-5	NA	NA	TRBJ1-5	TGTGCCAGCACCCGCGGGGGGGGTCAGCCCCAGCATTTT	CASTRGGGQPQHF
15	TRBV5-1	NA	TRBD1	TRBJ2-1	TGCGCCAGCAGCTTGGGGACAGGAGCTTTCAATGAGCAGTTCTTC	CASSLGTGAFNEQFF
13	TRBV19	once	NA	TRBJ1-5	TGTGCCAGTAGTATAGCCCGGAATCAGCCCCAGCATTTT	CASSIARNQPQHF
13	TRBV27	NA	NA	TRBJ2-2	TGTGCCAGCAGTTTGTCAGGGACCGGGGAGCTGTTTTTT	CASSLSGTGELFF
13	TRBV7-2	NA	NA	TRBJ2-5	TGTGCCAGCAGCTTTCAATATGGGGGGACCCAGTACTTC	CASSFQYGGTQYF
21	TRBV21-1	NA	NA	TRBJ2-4	TGTGCCAGCAGCAAAGGGCGAAACTTAAGACAGGGGGTTTGGGCCAAAAACATTCAGTACTTC	CASSKGRNLRQGVWAKNIQYF
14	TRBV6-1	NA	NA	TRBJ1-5	TGTGCCAGCAGTGTGAAGGGGAGGGATCAGCCCCAGCATTTT	CASSVKGRDQPQHF
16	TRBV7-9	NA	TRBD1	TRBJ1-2	TGTGCCAGCAGCCCCGCAGGGACAGGGGGCACCTATGGCTACACCTTC	CASSPAGTGGTYGYTF
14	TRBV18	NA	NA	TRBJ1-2	TGTGCCAGCTCAAATCAAGGGGAGAACTATGGCTACACCTTC	CASSNQGENYGYTF
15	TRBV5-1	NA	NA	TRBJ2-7	TGCGCCAGCAGCTCGGGCCCAGGGACTTCCTACGAGCAGTACTTC	CASSSGPGTSYEQYF
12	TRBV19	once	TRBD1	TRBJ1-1	TGTGCCAGTAGGGGAACAGGGGTTGAAGCTTTCTTT	CASRGTGVEAFF
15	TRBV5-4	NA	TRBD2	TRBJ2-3	TGTGCCAGCAGCTCCGGACTAGCTGGCGCAGATACGCAGTATTTT	CASSSGLAGADTQYF
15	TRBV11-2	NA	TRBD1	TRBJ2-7	TGTGCCAGCAGCTTAGTTTCAGGGGGCAACTACGAGCAGTACTTC	CASSLVSGGNYEQYF